This T cell receptor (beta chain) is drawn from a study of T cell responses to AZD1222 COVID-19 vaccine. Sequencing was performed with immunoSEQ multiplex PCR; in TCRdb, only in-frame clones are kept and a portion is missing. The repertoire holds roughly 100,000 clones, with around nine tenths as singletons. The J segment lost 10 bases and the V segment lost 5 bases, leaving 11 bases of the junction unmatched. There are 14 residues in the CDR3. In germline, CDR1 is SEHNR, CDR2 FQNEAQ (reference sequence). The input for sequencing was peripheral blood, taken on day 0 of AZD1222 vaccination. This TCR was recovered from an adult in good health. The chain combines TRBV7-9 with TRBJ1-1, with 9 bases that match TRBD1. The chain's CDR3 is CASSTGGGPIRAFF. The CDR3 coding sequence is TGTGCCAGCAGCACAGGGGGCGGCCCTATTCGAGCTTTCTTT.